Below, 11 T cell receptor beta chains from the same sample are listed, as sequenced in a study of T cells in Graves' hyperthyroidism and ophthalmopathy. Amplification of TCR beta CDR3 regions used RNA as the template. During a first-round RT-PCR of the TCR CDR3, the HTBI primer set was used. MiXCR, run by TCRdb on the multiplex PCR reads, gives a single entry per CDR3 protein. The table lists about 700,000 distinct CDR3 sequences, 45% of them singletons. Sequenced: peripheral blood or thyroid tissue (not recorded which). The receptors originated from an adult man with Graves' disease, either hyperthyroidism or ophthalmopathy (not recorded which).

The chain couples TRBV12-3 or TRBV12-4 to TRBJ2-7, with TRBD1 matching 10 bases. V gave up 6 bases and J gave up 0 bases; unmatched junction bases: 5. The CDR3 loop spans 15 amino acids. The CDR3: CASRAGQGDSYEQYF. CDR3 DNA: TGTGCCAGCAGAGCCGGACAGGGGGACTCCTACGAGCAGTACTTC.

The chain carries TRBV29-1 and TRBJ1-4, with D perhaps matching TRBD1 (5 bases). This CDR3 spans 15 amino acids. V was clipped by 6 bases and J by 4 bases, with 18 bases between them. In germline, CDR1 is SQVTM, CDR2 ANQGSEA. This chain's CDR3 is CSVDSSQGRNEKLFF. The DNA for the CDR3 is TGCAGCGTAGACAGCAGCCAAGGGCGTAATGAAAAACTGTTTTTT.

The CDR3 bases are TGTGCCAGCAGTGTAAGACAGGGGTCGACACGAAATCAGCCCCAGCATTTT. Translating gives CASSVRQGSTRNQPQHF. This chain links TRBV2 with TRBJ1-5; 8 bases fit TRBD1. The CDR3 has 17 residues. V shed 4 bases and J 4 bases; nucleotides not matched to a gene: 12. Germline CDR1 and CDR2: SNHLY and FYNNEI.

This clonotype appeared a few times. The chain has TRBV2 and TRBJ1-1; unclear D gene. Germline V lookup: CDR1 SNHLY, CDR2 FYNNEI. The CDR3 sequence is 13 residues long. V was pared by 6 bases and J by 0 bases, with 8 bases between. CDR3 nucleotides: TGTGCCAGCAGAAGTGAAATGAACACTGAAGCTTTCTTT. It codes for CASRSEMNTEAFF.

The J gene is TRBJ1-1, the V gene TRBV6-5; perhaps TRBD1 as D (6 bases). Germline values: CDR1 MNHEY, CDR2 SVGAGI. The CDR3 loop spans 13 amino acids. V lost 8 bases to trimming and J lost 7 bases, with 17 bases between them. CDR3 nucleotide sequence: TGTGCCAGCGAGGCGGGGGGCCGGGGTGAAGCTTTCTTT. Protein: CASEAGGRGEAFF.

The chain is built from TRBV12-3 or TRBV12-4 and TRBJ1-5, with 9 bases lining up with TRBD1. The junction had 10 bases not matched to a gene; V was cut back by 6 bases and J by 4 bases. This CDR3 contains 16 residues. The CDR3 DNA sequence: TGTGCCAGCAGCCAACAGGGGGACAGGGTAAATCAGCCCCAGCATTTT. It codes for CASSQQGDRVNQPQHF.

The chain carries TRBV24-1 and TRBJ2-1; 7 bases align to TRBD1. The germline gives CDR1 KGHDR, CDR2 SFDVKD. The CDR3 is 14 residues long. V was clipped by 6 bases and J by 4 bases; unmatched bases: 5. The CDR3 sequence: CATSHDRAYNEQFF. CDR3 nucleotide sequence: TGTGCCACCAGTCACGACAGGGCTTACAATGAGCAGTTCTTC.

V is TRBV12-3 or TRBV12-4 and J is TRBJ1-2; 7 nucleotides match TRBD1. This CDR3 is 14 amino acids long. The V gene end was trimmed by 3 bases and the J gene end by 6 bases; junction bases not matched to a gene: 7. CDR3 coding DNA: TGTGCCAGCAGTTTGTCAGGGGGAATGGATGGCTACACCTTC. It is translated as CASSLSGGMDGYTF.

The CDR3 region has the DNA TGTGCCAGCAGCTTCTCCCCAAAAGAGACCCAGTACTTC. Translated, it gives CASSFSPKETQYF. The rearrangement joins TRBV7-9 to TRBJ2-5; D call uncertain. V was shortened by 3 bases and J by 3 bases, with 8 bases between the two germline ends. This CDR3 is built from 13 residues. Germline CDR1 is SEHNR and CDR2 is FQNEAQ (reference sequence).

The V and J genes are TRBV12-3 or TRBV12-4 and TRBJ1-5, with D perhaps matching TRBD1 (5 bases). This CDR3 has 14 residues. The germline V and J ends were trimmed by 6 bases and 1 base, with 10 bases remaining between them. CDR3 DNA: TGTGCCAGCAGCTTTAGACAGAGCAATCAGCCCCAGCATTTT. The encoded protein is CASSFRQSNQPQHF.

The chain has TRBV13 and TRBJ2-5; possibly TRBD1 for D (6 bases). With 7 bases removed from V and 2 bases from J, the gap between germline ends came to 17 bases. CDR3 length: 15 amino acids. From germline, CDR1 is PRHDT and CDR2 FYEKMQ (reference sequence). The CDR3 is CASTPQGSRQETQYF. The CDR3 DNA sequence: TGTGCCAGCACCCCCCAGGGGAGCCGTCAAGAGACCCAGTACTTC.